The 14 T cell receptor beta chains below come from one sample, sequenced in a study of beta chain features in type 1 diabetes (dated by TCRdb to the late 2010s). Library generation was performed with the immunoSEQ multiplex PCR assay. All of the isolated RNA was reverse transcribed with the High Capacity cDNA Reverse Transcription Kit, so expressed TCRB transcripts were sequenced. The table was pulled from immuneACCESS by TCRdb, which kept in-frame rearrangements only. Such tables lose some clones; where checked, under half of the loss comes from unresolved V genes, and the rest has no known cause. The sample data list 300,000 or so clones, and 7.5% to 9% of these were observed just once. Roughly 0.44% of the sample is held by the ten biggest clonotypes. Sequencing was performed on central memory CD4+ T cells from blood. These receptors came from a woman aged 18-30 years in good health.

This clone was seen ten or more times. CDR3: CASSQDPTSENEQFF. DNA of the CDR3: TGTGCCAGCAGCCAAGACCCGACTAGCGAGAATGAGCAGTTCTTC. This rearrangement joins TRBV4-2 to TRBJ2-1; 8 positions agree with TRBD2. The germline V gene has CDR1 LGHNA and CDR2 YNFKEQ. CDR3 length equals 15 residues. Trimming removed 0 bases from V and 7 bases from J; junction bases left unmatched: 5.

This clone was picked up a small number of times. In nucleotides, the CDR3 is TGTGCCAGCACCCCAGAACAAGGGGGTGGCTACACCTTC. This codes for CASTPEQGGGYTF. The chain links TRBV2 to TRBJ1-2, with TRBD1 as a possible D gene (6 bases). Trimming took off 7 bases at V and 7 bases at J, with 16 bases between the two ends. The length of the CDR3 is 13 residues. The germline V gene encodes CDR1 SNHLY and CDR2 FYNNEI.

This sequence joins TRBV29-1 and TRBJ1-2; D uncertain. Trimming cost V 4 bases and J 3 bases, with 9 bases left between them. Per the germline V gene, CDR1 is SQVTM and CDR2 is ANQGSEA. The CDR3 consists of 12 residues. The CDR3 nucleotides are TGCAGCGTTGGAGGGCAGGACTATGGCTACACCTTC. It encodes CSVGGQDYGYTF.

This clone was observed at least ten times. The gene calls are TRBV7-2 and TRBJ2-1; D gene unclear. The CDR3 totals 13 residues. The germline V gene has CDR1 SGHTA and CDR2 FQGNSA. The V gene lost 3 bases and the J gene lost 5 bases, with 8 bases spanning the gap. The CDR3 loop reads CASSLNLHNEQFF. In DNA, the CDR3 is TGTGCCAGCAGCTTGAATTTACACAATGAGCAGTTCTTC.

The sample holds a few counts of this clone. This chain uses TRBV19 with TRBJ2-2, with no clear D. The germline V gene encodes CDR1 LNHDA and CDR2 SQIVND (reference sequence). V lost 5 bases to trimming and J lost 2 bases, with 15 bases between them. The CDR3 length is 16 residues. This CDR3 is CASSFLRLRNTGELFF. CDR3 bases: TGTGCCAGTAGTTTCCTCCGCCTAAGAAACACCGGGGAGCTGTTTTTT.

This clone was detected only a few times. The chain has TRBV2 and TRBJ2-5; D is ambiguous. This CDR3 spans 12 amino acids. Looked up from germline, CDR1 is SNHLY and CDR2 is FYNNEI. V was pared by 8 bases and J by 2 bases, with 9 bases between. The CDR3 protein is CASARGQETQYF. CDR3 nucleotide sequence: TGTGCCAGCGCGAGAGGACAAGAGACCCAGTACTTC.

This clone was detected a few times. This chain connects TRBV29-1 to TRBJ1-2, with 8 bases fitting TRBD1. The V gene end was trimmed by 3 bases and the J gene end by 6 bases; junction bases not matched to a gene: 6. CDR1 and CDR2 (germline): SQVTM, ANQGSEA. This CDR3 is 13 amino acids long. The DNA of the CDR3 is TGCAGCGTTGACTTGGCAGGGGGCAATGGCTACACCTTC. Translated, it gives CSVDLAGGNGYTF.

This clone has at least ten counts. The chain couples TRBV19 to TRBJ2-1; 9 bases align to TRBD2. The CDR3 extends over 15 amino acids. The germline gives CDR1 LNHDA, CDR2 SQIVND (reference sequence). Trimming removed 7 bases from V and 5 bases from J; junction bases left unmatched: 9. The CDR3 DNA reads TGTGCCAGTAATCCGGGGCTAGCGGGACACAATGAGCAGTTCTTC. Translation gives CASNPGLAGHNEQFF.

The chain joins TRBV2 to TRBJ2-5; no clear D. Deletions cut 1 base from V and 7 bases from J, with 4 bases between. This CDR3 region has 11 residues. The germline V gene has CDR1 SNHLY and CDR2 FYNNEI. The DNA for the CDR3 is TGTGCCAGCAGTGAAGGCGGGACCCAGTACTTC. Its translation is CASSEGGTQYF.

This chain joins TRBV6-6 and TRBJ2-7; D gene ambiguous. The CDR3 spans 13 residues. The V end was cut by 2 bases, the J end by 3 bases, with 8 bases between. From germline, CDR1 is MNHNY and CDR2 SVGAGI (reference sequence). CDR3 sequence (DNA): TGTGCCAGCAGTTACACAACAATCTACGAGCAGTACTTC. This codes for CASSYTTIYEQYF.

This clone was counted between two and nine times. V is TRBV7-8 and J is TRBJ2-5; TRBD2 agrees at 10 bases. The CDR3 is made up of 15 amino acids. The V gene end was trimmed by 5 bases and the J gene end by 2 bases; junction bases not matched to a gene: 5. From germline, CDR1 is SGHVS and CDR2 FQNEAQ. CDR3 amino acids: CASSGGLALQETQYF. CDR3 in DNA: TGTGCCAGCAGCGGGGGACTAGCGCTACAAGAGACCCAGTACTTC.

This clone was counted a few times. The J gene is TRBJ2-5, the V gene TRBV19; D not resolved. The V gene's germline CDR1 is LNHDA and CDR2 SQIVND (reference sequence). The CDR3 has 16 amino acids. V dropped 4 bases and J dropped 1 base, with 16 bases sitting between them. Here the CDR3 reads CASSSLDFNRQETQYF. The CDR3 nucleotides read TGTGCCAGTAGTAGCCTAGACTTCAATCGCCAAGAGACCCAGTACTTC.

V is TRBV6-1 and J is TRBJ2-2; no clear D gene. The CDR3 contains 13 residues. Trimming removed 6 bases from V and 0 bases from J, with 5 bases in between. The germline CDR1 and CDR2 sequences are MNHNS and SASEGT. This CDR3 is CASRDPNTGELFF. In DNA, the CDR3 is TGTGCCAGCAGAGACCCGAACACCGGGGAGCTGTTTTTT.

The rearrangement links TRBV6-1 to TRBJ2-5; D is tentatively TRBD1 or TRBD2 (6 bases each). The V and J ends lost 1 base and 5 bases respectively, with 17 bases between them. There are 16 residues in the CDR3. Germline V CDR1 and CDR2: MNHNS, SASEGT. The CDR3 DNA reads as TGTGCCAGCAGTGAAGTCCTCGGGGGCAGATCTGAGACCCAGTACTTC. As protein: CASSEVLGGRSETQYF.